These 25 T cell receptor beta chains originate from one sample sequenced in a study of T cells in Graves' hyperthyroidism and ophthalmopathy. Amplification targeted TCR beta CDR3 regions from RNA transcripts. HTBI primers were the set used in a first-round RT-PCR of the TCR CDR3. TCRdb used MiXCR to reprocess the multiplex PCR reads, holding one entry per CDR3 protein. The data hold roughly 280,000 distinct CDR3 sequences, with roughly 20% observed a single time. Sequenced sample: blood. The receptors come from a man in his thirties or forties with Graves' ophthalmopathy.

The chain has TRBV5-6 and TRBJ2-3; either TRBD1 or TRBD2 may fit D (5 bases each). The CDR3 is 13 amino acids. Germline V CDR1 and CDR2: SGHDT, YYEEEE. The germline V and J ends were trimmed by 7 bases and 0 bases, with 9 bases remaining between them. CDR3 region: CASLGVSTDTQYF. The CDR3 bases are TGTGCCAGCCTGGGGGTTAGCACAGATACGCAGTATTTT. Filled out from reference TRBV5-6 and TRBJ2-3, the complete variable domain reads DAGVTQSPTHLIKTRGQQVTLRCSPKSGHDTVSWYQQALGQGPQFIFQYYEEEERQRGNFPDRFSGHQFPNYSSELNVNALLLGDSALYLCASLGVSTDTQYFGPGTRLTVL.

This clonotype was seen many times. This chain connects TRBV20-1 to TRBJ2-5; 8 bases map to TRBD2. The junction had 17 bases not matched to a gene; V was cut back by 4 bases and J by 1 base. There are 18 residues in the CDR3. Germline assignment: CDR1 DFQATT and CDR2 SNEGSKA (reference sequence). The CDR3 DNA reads TGCAGTGCTATCACAGCGGGAGTTTGGAGCGGGGCCCAAGAGACCCAGTACTTC. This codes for CSAITAGVWSGAQETQYF.

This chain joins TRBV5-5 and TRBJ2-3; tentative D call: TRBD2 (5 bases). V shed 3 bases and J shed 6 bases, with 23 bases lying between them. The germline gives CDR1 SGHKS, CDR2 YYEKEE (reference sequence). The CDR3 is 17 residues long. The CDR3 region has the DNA TGTGCCAGCAGCTCGAACTGGGGTACGTCCGGGGTTGATACGCAGTATTTT. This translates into CASSSNWGTSGVDTQYF. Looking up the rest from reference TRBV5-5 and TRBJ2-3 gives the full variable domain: DAGVTQSPTHLIKTRGQQVTLRCSPISGHKSVSWYQQVLGQGPQFIFQYYEKEERGRGNFPDRFSARQFPNYSSELNVNALLLGDSALYLCASSSNWGTSGVDTQYFGPGTRLTVL.

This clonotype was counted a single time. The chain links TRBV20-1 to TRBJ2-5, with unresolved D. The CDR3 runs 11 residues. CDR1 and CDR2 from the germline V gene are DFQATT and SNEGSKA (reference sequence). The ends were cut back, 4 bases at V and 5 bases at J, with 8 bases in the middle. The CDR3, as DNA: TGCAGTGCTAACGATAAGGAGACCCAGTACTTC. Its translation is CSANDKETQYF.

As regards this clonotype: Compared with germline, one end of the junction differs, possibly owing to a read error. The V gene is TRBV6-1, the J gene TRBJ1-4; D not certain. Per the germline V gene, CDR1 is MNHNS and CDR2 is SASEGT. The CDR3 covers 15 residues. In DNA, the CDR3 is TGTGCCAGCAGTGTGGCGGCAGTTTATAATGGAAAACTGTTTTTT. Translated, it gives CASSVAAVYNGKLFF.

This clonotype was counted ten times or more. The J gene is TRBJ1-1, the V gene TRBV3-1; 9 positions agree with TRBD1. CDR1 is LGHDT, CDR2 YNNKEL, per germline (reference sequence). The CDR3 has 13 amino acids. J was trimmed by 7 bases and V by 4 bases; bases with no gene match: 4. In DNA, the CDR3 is TGTGCCAGCAGCCTACAGGGGGCGGGTGAAGCTTTCTTT. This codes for CASSLQGAGEAFF.

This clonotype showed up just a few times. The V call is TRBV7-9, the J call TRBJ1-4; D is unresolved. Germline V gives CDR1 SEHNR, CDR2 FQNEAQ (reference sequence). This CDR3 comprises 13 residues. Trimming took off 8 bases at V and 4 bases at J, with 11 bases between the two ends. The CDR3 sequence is CASSGQVNEKLFF. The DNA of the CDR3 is TGTGCCAGCTCCGGCCAAGTTAATGAAAAACTGTTTTTT.

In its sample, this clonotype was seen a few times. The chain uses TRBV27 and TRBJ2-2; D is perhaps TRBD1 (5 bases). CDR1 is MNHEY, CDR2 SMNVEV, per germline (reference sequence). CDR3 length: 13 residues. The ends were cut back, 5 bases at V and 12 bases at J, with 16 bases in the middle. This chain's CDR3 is CASSMVARAKLFF. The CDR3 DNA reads TGTGCCAGCAGTATGGTGGCCAGGGCGAAGCTGTTTTTT.

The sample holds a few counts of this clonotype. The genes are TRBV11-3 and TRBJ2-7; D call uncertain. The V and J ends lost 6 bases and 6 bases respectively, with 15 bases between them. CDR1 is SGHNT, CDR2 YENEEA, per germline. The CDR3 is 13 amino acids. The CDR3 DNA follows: TGTGCCAGCAGTTTACTGTTTTTCGGCGAGCAGTACTTC. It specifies CASSLLFFGEQYF.

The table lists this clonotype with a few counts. CDR3 sequence reads: CASSRLAPQFTGELFF. In DNA, the CDR3 is TGCGCCAGCAGCAGACTAGCGCCCCAATTCACCGGGGAGCTGTTTTTT. This sequence joins TRBV5-1 and TRBJ2-2, with 8 bases fitting TRBD2. After removal of 4 bases from V and 4 bases from J, the junction contained 9 bases not matched to a gene. In germline, CDR1 is SGHRS, CDR2 YFSETQ. The CDR3 contains 16 residues.

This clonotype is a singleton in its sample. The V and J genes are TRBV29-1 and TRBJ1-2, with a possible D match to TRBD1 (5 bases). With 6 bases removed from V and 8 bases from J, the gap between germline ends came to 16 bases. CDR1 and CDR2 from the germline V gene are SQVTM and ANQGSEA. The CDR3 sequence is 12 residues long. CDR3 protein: CSVASSRGGYTF. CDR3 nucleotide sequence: TGCAGCGTCGCTTCATCTCGGGGGGGCTACACCTTC.

The CDR3 DNA sequence: TGTGCCAGCAGCTTGGGGGGGACTAGGGGAAATGAGCAGTTCTTC. It codes for CASSLGGTRGNEQFF. The V gene is TRBV7-9, the J gene TRBJ2-1; 8 nucleotides match TRBD2. CDR1 and CDR2 (germline): SEHNR, FQNEAQ (reference sequence). The trim removed 3 bases at V and 7 bases at J, leaving 8 bases unmatched. The CDR3 is made up of 15 amino acids.

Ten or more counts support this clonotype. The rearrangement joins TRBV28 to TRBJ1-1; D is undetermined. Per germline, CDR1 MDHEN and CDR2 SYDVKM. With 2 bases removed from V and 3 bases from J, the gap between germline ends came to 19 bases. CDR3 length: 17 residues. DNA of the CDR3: TGTGCCAGCAGTTTAATTGGACCTCAGAGAGAGGACACTGAAGCTTTCTTT. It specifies CASSLIGPQREDTEAFF.

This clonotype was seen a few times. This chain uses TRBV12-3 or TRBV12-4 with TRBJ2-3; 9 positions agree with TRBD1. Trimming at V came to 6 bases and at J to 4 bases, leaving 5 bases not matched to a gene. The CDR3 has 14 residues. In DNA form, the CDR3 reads TGTGCCAGCAGACAGGGGGCTAGCGCAGATACGCAGTATTTT. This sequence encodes CASRQGASADTQYF.

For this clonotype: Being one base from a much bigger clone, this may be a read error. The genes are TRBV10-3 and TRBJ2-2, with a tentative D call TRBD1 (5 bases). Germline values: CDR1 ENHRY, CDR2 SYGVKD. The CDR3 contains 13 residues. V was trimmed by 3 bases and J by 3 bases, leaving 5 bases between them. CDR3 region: CAISDRDTGELFF. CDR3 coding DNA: TGTGCCATCAGTGACAGGGACACCGGGGAGCTGTTTTTT.

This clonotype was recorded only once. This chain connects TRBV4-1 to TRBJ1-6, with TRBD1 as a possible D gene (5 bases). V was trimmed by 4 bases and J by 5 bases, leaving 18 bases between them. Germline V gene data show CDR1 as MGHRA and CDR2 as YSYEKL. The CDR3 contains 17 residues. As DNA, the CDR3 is TGCGCCAGCAGCCGAAGCTCCGGGGGTAAAAATAATTCACCCCTCCACTTT. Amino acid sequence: CASSRSSGGKNNSPLHF.

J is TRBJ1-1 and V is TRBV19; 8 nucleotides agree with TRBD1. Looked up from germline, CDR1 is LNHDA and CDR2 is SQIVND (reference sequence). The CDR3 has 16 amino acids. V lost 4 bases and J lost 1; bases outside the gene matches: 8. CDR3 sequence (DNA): TGTGCCAGTAGTACCCTCCGGACAGGGCCGAACACTGAAGCTTTCTTT. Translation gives CASSTLRTGPNTEAFF.

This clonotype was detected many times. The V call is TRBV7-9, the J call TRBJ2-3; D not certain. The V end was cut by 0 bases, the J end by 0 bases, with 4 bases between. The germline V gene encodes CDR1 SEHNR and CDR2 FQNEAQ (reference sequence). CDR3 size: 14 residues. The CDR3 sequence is CASSLASSTDTQYF. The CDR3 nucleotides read TGTGCCAGCAGCTTAGCTAGCAGCACAGATACGCAGTATTTT.

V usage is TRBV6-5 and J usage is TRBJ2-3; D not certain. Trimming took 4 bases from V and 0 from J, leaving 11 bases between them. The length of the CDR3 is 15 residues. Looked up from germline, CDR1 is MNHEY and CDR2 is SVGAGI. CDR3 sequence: CASSSGIASTDTQYF. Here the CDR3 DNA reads TGTGCCAGCAGTTCCGGAATAGCTAGCACAGATACGCAGTATTTT.

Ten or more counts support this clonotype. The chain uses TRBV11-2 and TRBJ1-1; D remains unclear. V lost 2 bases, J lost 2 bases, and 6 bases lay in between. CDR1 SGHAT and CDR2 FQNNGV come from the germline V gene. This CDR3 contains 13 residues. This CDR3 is CASSLPVNTEAFF. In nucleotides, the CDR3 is TGTGCCAGCAGCTTACCAGTTAACACTGAAGCTTTCTTT.

Here the CDR3 DNA reads TGTGCCAGCAGCCCCGAGGGAGAGATCAACTATGGCTACACCTTC. Translating gives CASSPEGEINYGYTF. The rearrangement links TRBV2 to TRBJ1-2; D call uncertain. Germline V gene data show CDR1 as SNHLY and CDR2 as FYNNEI. The CDR3 is made up of 15 amino acids. Trimming pared 6 bases from V and 2 bases from J, leaving 16 bases between.

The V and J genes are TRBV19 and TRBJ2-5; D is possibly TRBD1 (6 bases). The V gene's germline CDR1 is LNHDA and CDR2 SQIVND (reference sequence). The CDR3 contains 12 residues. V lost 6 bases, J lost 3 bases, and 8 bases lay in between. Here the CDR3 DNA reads TGTGCCAGTAGCAGGGGAAAAGAGACCCAGTACTTC. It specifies CASSRGKETQYF.

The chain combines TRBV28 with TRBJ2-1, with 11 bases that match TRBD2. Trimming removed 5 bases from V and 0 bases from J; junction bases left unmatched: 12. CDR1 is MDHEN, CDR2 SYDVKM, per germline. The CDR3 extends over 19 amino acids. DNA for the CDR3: TGTGCCAGCAGTGCCCCGGGACTAGCGGATACAAACTCCTACAATGAGCAGTTCTTC. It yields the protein CASSAPGLADTNSYNEQFF.

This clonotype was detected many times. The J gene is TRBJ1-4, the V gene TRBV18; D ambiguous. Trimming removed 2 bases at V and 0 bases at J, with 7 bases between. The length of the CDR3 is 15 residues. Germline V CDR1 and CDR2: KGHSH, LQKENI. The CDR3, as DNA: TGTGCCAGCTCACCAATGGTTGCAACTAATGAAAAACTGTTTTTT. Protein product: CASSPMVATNEKLFF.

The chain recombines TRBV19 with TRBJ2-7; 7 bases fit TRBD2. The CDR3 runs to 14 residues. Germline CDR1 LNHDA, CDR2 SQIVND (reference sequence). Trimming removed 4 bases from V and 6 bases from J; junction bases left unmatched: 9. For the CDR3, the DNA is TGTGCCAGTAGTAAAGTGGGCGGGAGTGTCGAGCAGTACTTC. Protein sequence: CASSKVGGSVEQYF. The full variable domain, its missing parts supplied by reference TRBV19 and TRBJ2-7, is DGGITQSPKYLFRKEGQNVTLSCEQNLNHDAMYWYRQDPGQGLRLIYYSQIVNDFQKGDIAEGYSVSREKKESFPLTVTSAQKNPTAFYLCASSKVGGSVEQYFGPGTRLTVT.